The clone carrying this T cell receptor beta chain was found once. Its antigen is undetermined. The CDR3 is 15 amino acids. With 5 bases clipped from V and 2 bases from J, the junction kept 1 base outside the gene matches. CDR1 and CDR2 from the germline V gene are SGHTA and FQGNSA. The sample belongs to a study of naive and memory T cell subsets. Findings and limits, study-wide: Naive repertoires, especially CD8, held a few larger clonotypes, possibly memory cells re-expressing CD45RA.

Both TRBC1 and TRBC2 were covered by a beta constant-region primer of two equimolar oligonucleotides. Four rounds of PCR amplified the ligated cDNA using nested alpha and beta constant-region primers plus SP2. In TCRdb, the UMI-ligation and nested PCR reads were re-called with MiXCR into one record per CDR3 protein. The table includes approximately 140,000 distinct CDR3 sequences, under 25% detected once. The source material was naive CD8+ T cells from blood. The receptor was isolated from a human donor in good health. The rearrangement links TRBV7-2 to TRBJ2-3; TRBD2 matches at 13 bases. Here the CDR3 DNA reads TGTGCCAGCAGCGGGACTAGCGGGAACACAGATACGCAGTATTTT. It is translated as CASSGTSGNTDTQYF.